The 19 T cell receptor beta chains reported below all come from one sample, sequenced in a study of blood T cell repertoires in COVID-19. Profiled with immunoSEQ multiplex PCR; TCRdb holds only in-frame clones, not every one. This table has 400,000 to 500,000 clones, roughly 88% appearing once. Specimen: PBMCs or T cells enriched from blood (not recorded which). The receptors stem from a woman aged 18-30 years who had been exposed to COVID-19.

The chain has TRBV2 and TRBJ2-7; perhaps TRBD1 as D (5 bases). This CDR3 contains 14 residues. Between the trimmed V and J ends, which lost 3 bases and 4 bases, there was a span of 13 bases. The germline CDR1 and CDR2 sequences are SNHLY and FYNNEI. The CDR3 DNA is TGTGCCAGCAGTGAGCAGGGTTCCCGGTACGAGCAGTACTTC. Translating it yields CASSEQGSRYEQYF. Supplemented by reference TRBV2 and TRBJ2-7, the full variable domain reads EPEVTQTPSHQVTQMGQEVILRCVPISNHLYFYWYRQILGQKVEFLVSFYNNEISEKSEIFDDQFSVERPDGSNFTLKIRSTKLEDSAMYFCASSEQGSRYEQYFGPGTRLTVT.

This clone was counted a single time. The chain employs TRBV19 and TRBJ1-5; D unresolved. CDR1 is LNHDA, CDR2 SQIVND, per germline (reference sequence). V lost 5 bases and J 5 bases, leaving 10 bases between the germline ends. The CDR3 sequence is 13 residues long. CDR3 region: CASSEFGDQPQHF. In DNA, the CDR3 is TGTGCCAGTAGTGAATTCGGAGATCAGCCCCAGCATTTT.

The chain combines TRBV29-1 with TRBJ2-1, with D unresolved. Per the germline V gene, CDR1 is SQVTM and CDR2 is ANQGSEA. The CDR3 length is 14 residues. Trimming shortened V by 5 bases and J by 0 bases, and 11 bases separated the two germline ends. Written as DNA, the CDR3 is TGCAGCGTTTCTTATGGGCTCTCCTACAATGAGCAGTTCTTC. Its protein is CSVSYGLSYNEQFF.

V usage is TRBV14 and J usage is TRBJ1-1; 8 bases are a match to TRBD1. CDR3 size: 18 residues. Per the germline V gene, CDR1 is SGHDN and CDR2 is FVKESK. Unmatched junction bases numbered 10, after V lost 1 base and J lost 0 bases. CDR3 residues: CASSQGGQGPPMNTEAFF. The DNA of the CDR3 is TGTGCCAGCAGCCAAGGCGGACAGGGTCCTCCTATGAACACTGAAGCTTTCTTT.

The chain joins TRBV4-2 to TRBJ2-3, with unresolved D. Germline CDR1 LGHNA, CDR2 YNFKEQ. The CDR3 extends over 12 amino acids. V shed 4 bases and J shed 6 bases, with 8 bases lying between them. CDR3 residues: CASSPHRDTQYF. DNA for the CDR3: TGTGCCAGCAGCCCTCACCGGGATACGCAGTATTTT.

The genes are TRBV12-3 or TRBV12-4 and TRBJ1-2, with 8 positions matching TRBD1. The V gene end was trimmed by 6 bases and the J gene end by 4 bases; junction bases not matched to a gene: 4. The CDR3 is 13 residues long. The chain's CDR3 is CASSLDRVYGYTF. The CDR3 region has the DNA TGTGCCAGCAGCTTGGACAGGGTCTATGGCTACACCTTC.

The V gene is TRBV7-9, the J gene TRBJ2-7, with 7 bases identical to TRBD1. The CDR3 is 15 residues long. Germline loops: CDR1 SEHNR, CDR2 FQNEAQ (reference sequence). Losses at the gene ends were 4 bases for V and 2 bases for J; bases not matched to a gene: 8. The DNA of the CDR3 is TGTGCCAGCAGCTGGACGGACAGGATGCCCTACGAGCAGTACTTC. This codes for CASSWTDRMPYEQYF. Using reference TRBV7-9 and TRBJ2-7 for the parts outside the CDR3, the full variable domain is DTGVSQNPRHKITKRGQNVTFRCDPISEHNRLYWYRQTLGQGPEFLTYFQNEAQLEKSRLLSDRFSAERPKGSFSTLEIQRTEQGDSAMYLCASSWTDRMPYEQYFGPGTRLTVT.

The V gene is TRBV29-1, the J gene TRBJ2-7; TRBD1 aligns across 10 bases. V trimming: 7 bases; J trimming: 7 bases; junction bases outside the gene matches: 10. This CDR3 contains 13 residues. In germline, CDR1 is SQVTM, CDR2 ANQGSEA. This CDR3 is CSAEMTGGFEQYF. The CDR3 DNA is TGCAGCGCCGAGATGACAGGGGGCTTTGAGCAGTACTTC.

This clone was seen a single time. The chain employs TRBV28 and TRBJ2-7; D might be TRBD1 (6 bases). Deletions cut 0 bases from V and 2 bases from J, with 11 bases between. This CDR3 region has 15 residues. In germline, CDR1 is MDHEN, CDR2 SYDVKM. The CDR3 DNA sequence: TGTGCCAGCAGTTTATGGGGGACATCTACCTACGAGCAGTACTTC. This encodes CASSLWGTSTYEQYF. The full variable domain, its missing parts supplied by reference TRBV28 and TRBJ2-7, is DVKVTQSSRYLVKRTGEKVFLECVQDMDHENMFWYRQDPGLGLRLIYFSYDVKMKEKGDIPEGYSVSREKKERFSLILESASTNQTSMYLCASSLWGTSTYEQYFGPGTRLTVT.

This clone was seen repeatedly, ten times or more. The CDR3 sequence: CASSWARVGNGYTF. Here the CDR3 DNA reads TGTGCCAGCAGCTGGGCCAGGGTTGGGAATGGCTACACCTTC. This chain uses TRBV5-6 with TRBJ1-2; D possibly corresponds to TRBD1 (5 bases). V was pared by 3 bases and J by 6 bases, with 15 bases between. The CDR3 length is 14 residues. Per germline, CDR1 SGHDT and CDR2 YYEEEE.

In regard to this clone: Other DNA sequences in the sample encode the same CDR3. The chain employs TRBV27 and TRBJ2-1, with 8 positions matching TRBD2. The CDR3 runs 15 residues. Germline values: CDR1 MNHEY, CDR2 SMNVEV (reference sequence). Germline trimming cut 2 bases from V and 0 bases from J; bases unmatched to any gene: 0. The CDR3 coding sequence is TGTGCCAGCAGTTTAGCGGGGGGCTCCTACAATGAGCAGTTCTTC. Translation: CASSLAGGSYNEQFF.

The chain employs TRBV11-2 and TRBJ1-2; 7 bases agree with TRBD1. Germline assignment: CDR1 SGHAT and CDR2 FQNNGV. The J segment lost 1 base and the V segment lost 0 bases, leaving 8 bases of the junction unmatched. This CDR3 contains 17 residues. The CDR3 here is CASSLDRAGGRNYGYTF. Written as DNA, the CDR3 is TGTGCCAGCAGCTTAGATAGGGCAGGGGGACGTAACTATGGCTACACCTTC. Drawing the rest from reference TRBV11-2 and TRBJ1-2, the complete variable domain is EAGVAQSPRYKIIEKRQSVAFWCNPISGHATLYWYQQILGQGPKLLIQFQNNGVVDDSQLPKDRFSAERLKGVDSTLKIQPAKLEDSAVYLCASSLDRAGGRNYGYTFGSGTRLTVV.

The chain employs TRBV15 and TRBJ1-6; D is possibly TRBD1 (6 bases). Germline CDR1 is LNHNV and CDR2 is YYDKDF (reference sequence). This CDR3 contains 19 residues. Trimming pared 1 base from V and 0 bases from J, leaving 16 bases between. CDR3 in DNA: TGTGCCACCAGCAGAGGCCGGACAGCCGTGAGCTCCTATAATTCACCCCTCCACTTT. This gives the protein CATSRGRTAVSSYNSPLHF.

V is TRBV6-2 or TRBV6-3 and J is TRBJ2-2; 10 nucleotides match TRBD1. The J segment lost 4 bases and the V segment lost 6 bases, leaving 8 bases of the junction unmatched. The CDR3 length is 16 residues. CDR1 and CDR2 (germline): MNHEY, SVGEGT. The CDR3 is CASSLPGQGSTGELFF. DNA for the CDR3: TGTGCCAGCAGCCTCCCGGGACAGGGGTCCACCGGGGAGCTGTTTTTT.

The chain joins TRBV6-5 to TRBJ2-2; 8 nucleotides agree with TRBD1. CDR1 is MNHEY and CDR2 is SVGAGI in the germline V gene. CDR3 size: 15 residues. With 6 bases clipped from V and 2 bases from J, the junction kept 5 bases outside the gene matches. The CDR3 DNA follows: TGTGCCAGCAGCACAGGGGGAGGAAACACCGGGGAGCTGTTTTTT. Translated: CASSTGGGNTGELFF.

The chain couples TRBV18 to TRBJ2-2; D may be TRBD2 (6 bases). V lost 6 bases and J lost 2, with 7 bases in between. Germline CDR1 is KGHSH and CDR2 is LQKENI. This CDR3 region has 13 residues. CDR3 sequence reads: CASSSGNTGELFF. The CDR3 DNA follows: TGTGCCAGCTCTAGCGGCAACACCGGGGAGCTGTTTTTT. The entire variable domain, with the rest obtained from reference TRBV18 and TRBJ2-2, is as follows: NAGVMQNPRHLVRRRGQEARLRCSPMKGHSHVYWYRQLPEEGLKFMVYLQKENIIDESGMPKERFSAEFPKEGPSILRIQQVVRGDSAAYFCASSSGNTGELFFGEGSRLTVL.

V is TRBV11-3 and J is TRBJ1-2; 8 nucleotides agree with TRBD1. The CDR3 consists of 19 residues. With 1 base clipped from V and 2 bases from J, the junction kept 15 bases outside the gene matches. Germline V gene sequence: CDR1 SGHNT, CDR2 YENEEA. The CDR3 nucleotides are TGTGCCAGCAGCTTAGTTTATTGGGACAGGACTGTTTTAAACTATGGCTACACCTTC. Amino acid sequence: CASSLVYWDRTVLNYGYTF.

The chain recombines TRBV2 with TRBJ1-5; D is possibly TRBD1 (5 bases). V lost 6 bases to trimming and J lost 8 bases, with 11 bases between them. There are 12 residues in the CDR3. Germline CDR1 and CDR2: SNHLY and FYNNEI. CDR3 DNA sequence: TGTGCCAGCAGCTTACAGGCGGAGCCCCAGCATTTT. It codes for CASSLQAEPQHF.

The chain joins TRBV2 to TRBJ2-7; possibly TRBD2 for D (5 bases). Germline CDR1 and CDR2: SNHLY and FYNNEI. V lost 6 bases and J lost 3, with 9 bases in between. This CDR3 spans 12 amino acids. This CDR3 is CASSGEGYEQYF. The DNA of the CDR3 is TGTGCCAGCAGCGGGGAAGGCTACGAGCAGTACTTC.